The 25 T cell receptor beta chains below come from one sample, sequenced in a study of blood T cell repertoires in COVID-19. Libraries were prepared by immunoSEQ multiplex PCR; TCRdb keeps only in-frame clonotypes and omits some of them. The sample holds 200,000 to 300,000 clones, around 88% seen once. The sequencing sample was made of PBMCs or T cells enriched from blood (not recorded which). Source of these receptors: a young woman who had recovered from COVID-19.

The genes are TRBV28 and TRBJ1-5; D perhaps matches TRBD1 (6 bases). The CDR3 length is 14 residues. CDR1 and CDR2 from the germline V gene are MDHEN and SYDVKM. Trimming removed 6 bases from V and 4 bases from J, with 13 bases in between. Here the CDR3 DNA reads TGTGCCAGCAGACGACAGGCAGGGAATCAGCCCCAGCATTTT. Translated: CASRRQAGNQPQHF.

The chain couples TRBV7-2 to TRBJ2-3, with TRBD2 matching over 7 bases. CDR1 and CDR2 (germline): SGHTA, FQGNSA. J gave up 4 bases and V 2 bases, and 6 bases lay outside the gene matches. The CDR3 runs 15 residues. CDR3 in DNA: TGTGCCAGCAGCTTATTGGGCGGGAGCGCAGATACGCAGTATTTT. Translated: CASSLLGGSADTQYF.

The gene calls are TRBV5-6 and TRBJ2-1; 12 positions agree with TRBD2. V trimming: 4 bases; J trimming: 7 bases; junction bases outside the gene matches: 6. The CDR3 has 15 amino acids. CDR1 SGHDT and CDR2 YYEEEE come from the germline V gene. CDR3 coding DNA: TGTGCCAGCAGCCGGAGGACTAGCGGGATTAATGAGCAGTTCTTC. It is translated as CASSRRTSGINEQFF.

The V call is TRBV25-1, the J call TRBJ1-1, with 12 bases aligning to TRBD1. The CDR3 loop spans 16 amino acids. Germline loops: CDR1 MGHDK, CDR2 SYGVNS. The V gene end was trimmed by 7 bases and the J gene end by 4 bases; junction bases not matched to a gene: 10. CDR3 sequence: CASKGTGGVWSTEAFF. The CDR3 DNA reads TGTGCCAGCAAGGGGACAGGGGGCGTTTGGTCCACTGAAGCTTTCTTT. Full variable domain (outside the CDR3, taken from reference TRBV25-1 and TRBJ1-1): EADIYQTPRYLVIGTGKKITLECSQTMGHDKMYWYQQDPGMELHLIHYSYGVNSTEKGDLSSESTVSRIRTEHFPLTLESARPSHTSQYLCASKGTGGVWSTEAFFGQGTRLTVV.

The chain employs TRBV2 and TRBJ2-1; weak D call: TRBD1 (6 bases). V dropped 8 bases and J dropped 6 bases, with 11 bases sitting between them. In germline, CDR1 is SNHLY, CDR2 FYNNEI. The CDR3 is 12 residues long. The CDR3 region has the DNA TGTGCCAGCGCGGACAGACTCAATGAGCAGTTCTTC. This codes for CASADRLNEQFF.

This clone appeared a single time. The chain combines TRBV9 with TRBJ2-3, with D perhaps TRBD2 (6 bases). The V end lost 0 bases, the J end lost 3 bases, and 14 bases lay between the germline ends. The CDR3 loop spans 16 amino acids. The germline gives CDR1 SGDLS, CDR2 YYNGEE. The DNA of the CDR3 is TGTGCCAGCAGCGTAGGTTGGGGGGTGGGGACAGATACGCAGTATTTT. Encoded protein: CASSVGWGVGTDTQYF.

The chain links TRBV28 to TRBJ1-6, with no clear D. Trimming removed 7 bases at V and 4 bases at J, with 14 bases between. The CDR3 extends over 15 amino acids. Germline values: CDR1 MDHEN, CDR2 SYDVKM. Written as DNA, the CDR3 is TGTGCCAGCAAAGTGGAGGCCCAGTATAATTCACCCCTCCACTTT. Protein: CASKVEAQYNSPLHF.

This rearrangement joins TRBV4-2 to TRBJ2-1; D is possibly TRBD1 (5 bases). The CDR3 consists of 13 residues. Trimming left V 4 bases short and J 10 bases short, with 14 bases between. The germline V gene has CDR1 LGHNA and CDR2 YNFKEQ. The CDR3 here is CASSLGPGEEQFF. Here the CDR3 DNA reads TGTGCCAGCAGCCTGGGGCCGGGCGAGGAGCAGTTCTTC.

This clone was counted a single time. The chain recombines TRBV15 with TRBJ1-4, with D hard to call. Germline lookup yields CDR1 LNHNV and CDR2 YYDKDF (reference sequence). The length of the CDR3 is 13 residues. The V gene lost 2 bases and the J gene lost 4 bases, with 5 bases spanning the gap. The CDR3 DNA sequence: TGTGCCACCAGCAGAATAATTAATGAAAAACTGTTTTTT. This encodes CATSRIINEKLFF.

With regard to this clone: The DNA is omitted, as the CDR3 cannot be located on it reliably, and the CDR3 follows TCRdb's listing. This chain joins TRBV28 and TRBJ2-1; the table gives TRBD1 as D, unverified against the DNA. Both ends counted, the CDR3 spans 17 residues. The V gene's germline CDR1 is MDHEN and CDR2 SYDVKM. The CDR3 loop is CASRGSVPAGGYNEQFF.

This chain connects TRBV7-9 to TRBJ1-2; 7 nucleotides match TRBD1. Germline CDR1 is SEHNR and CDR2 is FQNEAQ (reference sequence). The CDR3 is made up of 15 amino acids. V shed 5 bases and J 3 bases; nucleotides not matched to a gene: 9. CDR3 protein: CASSERQGADYGYTF. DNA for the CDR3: TGTGCCAGCAGCGAACGACAGGGAGCAGACTATGGCTACACCTTC.

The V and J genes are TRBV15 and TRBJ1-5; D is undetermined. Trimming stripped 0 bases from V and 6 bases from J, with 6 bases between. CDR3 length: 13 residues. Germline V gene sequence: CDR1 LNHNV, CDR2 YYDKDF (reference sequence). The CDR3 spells CATSRDLSQPQHF. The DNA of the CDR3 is TGTGCCACCAGCAGAGATCTGAGTCAGCCCCAGCATTTT.

CDR3 residues: CASSFARGFGNTEAFF. In nucleotides, the CDR3 is TGTGCCAGCAGCTTTGCCCGGGGTTTTGGGAACACTGAAGCTTTCTTT. This sequence joins TRBV7-6 and TRBJ1-1; no definite D call. Trimming removed 3 bases at V and 1 base at J, with 15 bases between. CDR1 is SGHVS and CDR2 is FNYEAQ in the germline V gene. CDR3 length equals 16 residues.

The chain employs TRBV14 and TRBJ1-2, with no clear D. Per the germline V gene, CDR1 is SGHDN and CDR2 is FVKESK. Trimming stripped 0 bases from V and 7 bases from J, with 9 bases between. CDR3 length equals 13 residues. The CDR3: CASSQDPSSGYTF. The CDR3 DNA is TGTGCCAGCAGCCAAGACCCGTCGAGTGGCTACACCTTC.

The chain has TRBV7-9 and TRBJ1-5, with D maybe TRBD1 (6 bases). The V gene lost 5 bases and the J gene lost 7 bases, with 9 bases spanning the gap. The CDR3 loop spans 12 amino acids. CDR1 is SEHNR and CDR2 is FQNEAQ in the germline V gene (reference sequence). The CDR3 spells CASSTQGQPQHF. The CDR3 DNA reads TGTGCCAGCAGCACACAGGGACAGCCCCAGCATTTT. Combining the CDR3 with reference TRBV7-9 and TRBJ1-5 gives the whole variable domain DTGVSQNPRHKITKRGQNVTFRCDPISEHNRLYWYRQTLGQGPEFLTYFQNEAQLEKSRLLSDRFSAERPKGSFSTLEIQRTEQGDSAMYLCASSTQGQPQHFGDGTRLSIL.

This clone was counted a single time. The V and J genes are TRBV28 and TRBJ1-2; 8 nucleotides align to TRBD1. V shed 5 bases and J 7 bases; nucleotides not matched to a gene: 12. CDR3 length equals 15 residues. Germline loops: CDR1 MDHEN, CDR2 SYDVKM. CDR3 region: CASSNQGARRIGYTF. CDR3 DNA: TGTGCCAGCAGTAACCAGGGGGCAAGGAGGATTGGCTACACCTTC.

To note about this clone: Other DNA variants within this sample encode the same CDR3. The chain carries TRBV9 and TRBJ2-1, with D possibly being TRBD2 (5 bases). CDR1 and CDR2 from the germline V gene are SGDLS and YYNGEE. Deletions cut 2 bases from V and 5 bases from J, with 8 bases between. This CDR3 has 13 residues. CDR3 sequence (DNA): TGTGCCAGCAGCGTCGGAGGCGACAATGAGCAGTTCTTC. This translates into CASSVGGDNEQFF.

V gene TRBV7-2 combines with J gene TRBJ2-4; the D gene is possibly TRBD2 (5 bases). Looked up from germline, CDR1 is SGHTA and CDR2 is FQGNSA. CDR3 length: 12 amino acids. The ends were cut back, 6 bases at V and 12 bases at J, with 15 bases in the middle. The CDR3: CASRAAATNQYF. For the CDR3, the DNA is TGTGCCAGCAGAGCGGCTGCCACCAATCAGTACTTC.

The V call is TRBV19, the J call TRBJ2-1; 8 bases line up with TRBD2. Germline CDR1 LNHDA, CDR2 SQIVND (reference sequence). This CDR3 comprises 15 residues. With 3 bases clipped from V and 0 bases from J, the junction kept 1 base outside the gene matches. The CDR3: CASSIAGGSYNEQFF. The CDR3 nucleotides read TGTGCCAGTAGTATTGCGGGAGGCTCCTACAATGAGCAGTTCTTC.

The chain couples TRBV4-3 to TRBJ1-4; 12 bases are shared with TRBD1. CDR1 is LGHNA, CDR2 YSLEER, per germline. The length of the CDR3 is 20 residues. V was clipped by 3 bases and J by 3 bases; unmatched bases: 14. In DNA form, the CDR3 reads TGCGCCAGCAGCCAGCATCCGGGACAGGGGGCTGCCGCCCCTAATGAAAAACTGTTTTTT. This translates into CASSQHPGQGAAAPNEKLFF.

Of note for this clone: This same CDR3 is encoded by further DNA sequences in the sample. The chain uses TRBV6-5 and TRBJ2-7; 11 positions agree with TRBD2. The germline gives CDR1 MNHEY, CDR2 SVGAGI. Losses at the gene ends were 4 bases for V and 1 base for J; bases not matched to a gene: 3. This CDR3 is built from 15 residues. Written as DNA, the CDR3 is TGTGCCAGCAGTTCCCTAGCGGGGGGTTCCTACGAGCAGTACTTC. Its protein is CASSSLAGGSYEQYF.

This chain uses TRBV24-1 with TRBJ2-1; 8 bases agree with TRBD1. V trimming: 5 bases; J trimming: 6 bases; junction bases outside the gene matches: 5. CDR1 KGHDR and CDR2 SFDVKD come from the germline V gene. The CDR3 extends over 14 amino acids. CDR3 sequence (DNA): TGTGCCACCAGTGCCCCGACAGGGGTCAATGAGCAGTTCTTC. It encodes CATSAPTGVNEQFF.

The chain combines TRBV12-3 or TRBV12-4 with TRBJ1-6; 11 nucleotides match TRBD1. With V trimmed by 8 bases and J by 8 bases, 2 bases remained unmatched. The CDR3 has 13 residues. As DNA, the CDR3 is TGTGCCAGCGGACAGGGGGCTGATTCACCCCTCCACTTT. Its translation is CASGQGADSPLHF.

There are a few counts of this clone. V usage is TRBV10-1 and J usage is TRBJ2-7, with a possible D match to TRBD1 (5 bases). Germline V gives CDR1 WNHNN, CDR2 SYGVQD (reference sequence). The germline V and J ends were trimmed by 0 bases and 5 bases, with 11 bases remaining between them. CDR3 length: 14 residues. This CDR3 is CASSESGAENEQYF. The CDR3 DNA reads TGCGCCAGCAGTGAGTCTGGGGCAGAAAACGAGCAGTACTTC.

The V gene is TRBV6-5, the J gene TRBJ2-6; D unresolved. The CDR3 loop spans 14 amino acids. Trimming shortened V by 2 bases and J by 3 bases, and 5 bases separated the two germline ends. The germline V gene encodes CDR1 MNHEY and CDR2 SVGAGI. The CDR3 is CASSYTSGANVLTF. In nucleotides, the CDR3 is TGTGCCAGCAGTTACACGAGTGGGGCCAACGTCCTGACTTTC.